The next 15 T cell receptor beta chains were all read from a single sample in a study of T cells in tumors after PD-1 blockade. Generated by immunoSEQ multiplex PCR, the TCRdb table keeps only in-frame clones and is missing some. The table records 60,000 to 75,000 clones, under 80% of them present only once. Sequenced here: PBMCs, sampled after anti-PD-1 treatment. These receptors all come from a human donor with basal cell carcinoma.

The rearrangement joins TRBV2 to TRBJ2-5; tentative D call: TRBD1 (5 bases). The CDR3 runs 13 residues. Germline-derived CDR1 and CDR2 are SNHLY and FYNNEI. Trimming took 6 bases from V and 6 from J, leaving 14 bases between them. The DNA for the CDR3 is TGTGCCAGCAGCACCGACAGTAGTCAGACCCAGTACTTC. As protein: CASSTDSSQTQYF.

The chain is built from TRBV20-1 and TRBJ2-5, with D hard to call. Germline V CDR1 and CDR2: DFQATT, SNEGSKA (reference sequence). The ends were cut back, 3 bases at V and 4 bases at J, with 12 bases in the middle. This CDR3 has 13 residues. The CDR3 spells CSASEPGTETQYF. The CDR3 DNA is TGCAGTGCTAGTGAACCGGGCACAGAGACCCAGTACTTC.

Notes on this clone: This same CDR3 is encoded by further DNA sequences in the sample. The chain uses TRBV2 and TRBJ1-5; 7 bases match TRBD1. Germline V gene data show CDR1 as SNHLY and CDR2 as FYNNEI. Trimming took 6 bases from V and 5 from J; bases not matched to a gene: 4. The CDR3 loop spans 13 amino acids. The CDR3 sequence is CASSDRVDQPQHF. Here the CDR3 DNA reads TGTGCCAGCAGCGACAGGGTCGATCAGCCCCAGCATTTT.

The CDR3 nucleotides read TGTGCCGCAGTAACAGGTCCTTCTAGCAATCAGCCCCAGCATTTT. This translates into CAAVTGPSSNQPQHF. The V gene is TRBV5-3, the J gene TRBJ1-5, with D perhaps matching TRBD1 (5 bases). TRBV5-3 counts as an open reading frame of uncertain function. The CDR3 totals 15 residues. Trimming cost V 10 bases and J 0 bases, with 17 bases left between them.

The chain employs TRBV7-2 and TRBJ2-5; no clear D gene. Germline V gene data show CDR1 as SGHTA and CDR2 as FQGNSA. The V gene lost 1 base and the J gene lost 2 bases, with 11 bases spanning the gap. This CDR3 contains 15 residues. The CDR3 is CASSLDRRRQETQYF. The CDR3 DNA follows: TGTGCCAGCAGCTTAGACAGAAGAAGGCAAGAGACCCAGTACTTC.

This chain uses TRBV15 with TRBJ1-4; D is uncertain. This CDR3 spans 17 amino acids. The V gene lost 1 base and the J gene lost 0 bases, with 12 bases spanning the gap. From germline, CDR1 is LNHNV and CDR2 YYDKDF (reference sequence). CDR3 nucleotide sequence: TGTGCCACCAGCAGAGGCCTGGACCTTGCAACTAATGAAAAACTGTTTTTT. Its protein product is CATSRGLDLATNEKLFF.

J is TRBJ1-5 and V is TRBV5-5, with 8 bases lining up with TRBD1. The germline CDR1 and CDR2 sequences are SGHKS and YYEKEE (reference sequence). The V segment lost 4 bases and the J segment 0 bases; nucleotides outside the gene matches: 6. The CDR3 is made up of 16 amino acids. The CDR3 DNA sequence: TGTGCCAGCAGCACCGGACAGGGAGGTAGCAATCAGCCCCAGCATTTT. Translation: CASSTGQGGSNQPQHF.

This chain uses TRBV7-9 with TRBJ1-1; D ambiguous. There are 14 residues in the CDR3. Between the trimmed V and J ends, which lost 6 bases and 5 bases, there was a span of 16 bases. CDR1 and CDR2 from the germline V gene are SEHNR and FQNEAQ (reference sequence). CDR3 sequence reads: CASSLSGPRTEAFF. The CDR3 region has the DNA TGTGCCAGCAGTCTGTCAGGCCCGAGGACTGAAGCTTTCTTT. Drawing the rest from reference TRBV7-9 and TRBJ1-1, the complete variable domain is DTGVSQNPRHKITKRGQNVTFRCDPISEHNRLYWYRQTLGQGPEFLTYFQNEAQLEKSRLLSDRFSAERPKGSFSTLEIQRTEQGDSAMYLCASSLSGPRTEAFFGQGTRLTVV.

This CDR3 reads CASSLATNEKLFF. CDR3 nucleotides: TGCGCCAGCAGCCTTGCAACTAATGAAAAACTGTTTTTT. The chain combines TRBV4-1 with TRBJ1-4; D ambiguous. This CDR3 region has 13 residues. CDR1 MGHRA and CDR2 YSYEKL come from the germline V gene. V shed 4 bases and J shed 0 bases, with 3 bases lying between them.

V and J are TRBV7-9 and TRBJ1-6; TRBD1 aligns across 7 bases. Germline V gene sequence: CDR1 SEHNR, CDR2 FQNEAQ (reference sequence). The CDR3 has 14 amino acids. V lost 6 bases and J lost 5; bases outside the gene matches: 4. CDR3 in amino acids: CASSTGTDNSPLHF. CDR3 coding DNA: TGTGCCAGCAGTACCGGGACAGATAATTCACCCCTCCACTTT.

The chain is built from TRBV5-1 and TRBJ1-1; no clear D gene. Germline CDR1 SGHRS, CDR2 YFSETQ. The length of the CDR3 is 15 residues. V shed 2 bases and J shed 5 bases, with 16 bases lying between them. CDR3 DNA: TGCGCCAGCAGCTTTTCAGACATAAGGGTGACTGAAGCTTTCTTT. Protein product: CASSFSDIRVTEAFF.

The gene calls are TRBV24-1 and TRBJ2-7; D might be TRBD2 (6 bases). The CDR3 spans 14 residues. V shed 12 bases and J shed 2 bases, with 19 bases lying between them. Germline lookup yields CDR1 KGHDR and CDR2 SFDVKD. The DNA for the CDR3 is TGTGCCCTGACACTCCGGGGGTCTACCTACGAGCAGTACTTC. Protein: CALTLRGSTYEQYF.

This sequence joins TRBV6-5 and TRBJ2-2; D is undetermined. The CDR3 totals 14 residues. The germline V and J ends were trimmed by 7 bases and 0 bases, with 9 bases remaining between them. Germline lookup yields CDR1 MNHEY and CDR2 SVGAGI. The CDR3 bases are TGTGCCAGCAAGATTCAGCCGAACACCGGGGAGCTGTTTTTT. It codes for CASKIQPNTGELFF.

This clone was observed a handful of times. The genes are TRBV6-4 and TRBJ2-1; D may be TRBD1 or TRBD2 (5 bases each). Germline assignment: CDR1 MRHNA and CDR2 SNTAGT. Trimming took 3 bases from V and 4 from J, leaving 10 bases between them. The CDR3 extends over 14 amino acids. The CDR3 DNA reads TGTGCCAGCAGTGAAGGGGACGCTTACAATGAGCAGTTCTTC. This encodes CASSEGDAYNEQFF.

The rearrangement uses TRBV6-4 and TRBJ2-2, with D uncertain. Trimming left V 2 bases short and J 5 bases short, with 15 bases between. The CDR3 contains 16 residues. Looked up from germline, CDR1 is MRHNA and CDR2 is SNTAGT. For the CDR3, the DNA is TGTGCCAGCAGTGACCGTTACAGTATTTCAACCGGGGAGCTGTTTTTT. It translates to CASSDRYSISTGELFF.